These 7 T cell receptor beta chains came from one sample sequenced in a study of beta chain features in type 1 diabetes. The study reverse transcribed the entire isolated RNA, so it sequenced expressed TCRB transcripts. TCRdb's table, derived via immunoSEQ multiplex PCR, lists solely in-frame clones and lacks some. The sample consists of roughly 60,000 clones, roughly three fifths of them appearing once. Sequencing was performed on Tregs from blood. The origin of the receptors is a woman aged 18-30 years in good health.

A few counts support this clone. The chain couples TRBV19 to TRBJ1-1; D call uncertain. There are 14 residues in the CDR3. V was cut by 6 bases and J by 11 bases, with 22 bases left in between. Germline-derived CDR1 and CDR2 are LNHDA and SQIVND (reference sequence). The CDR3 nucleotides read TGTGCCAGTAGGCCCCGGGAAGGTGGCTTGAAGGCTTTCTTT. Translated: CASRPREGGLKAFF. Full variable domain (remainder filled in from reference TRBV19 and TRBJ1-1): DGGITQSPKYLFRKEGQNVTLSCEQNLNHDAMYWYRQDPGQGLRLIYYSQIVNDFQKGDIAEGYSVSREKKESFPLTVTSAQKNPTAFYLCASRPREGGLKAFFGQGTRLTVV.

The V and J genes are TRBV6-1 and TRBJ1-1; D uncertain. The germline CDR1 and CDR2 sequences are MNHNS and SASEGT. The CDR3 runs to 12 residues. V was cut by 9 bases and J by 0 bases, with 8 bases left in between. The CDR3 sequence is CASRTLNTEAFF. The CDR3, as DNA: TGTGCCAGTAGGACTTTGAACACTGAAGCTTTCTTT.

In its sample, this clone is medium-sized (0.01 to 0.1%). The V gene is TRBV13, the J gene TRBJ1-2; TRBD1 agrees at 7 bases. Germline CDR1 reads PRHDT; CDR2 reads FYEKMQ (reference sequence). V shed 5 bases and J 4 bases; nucleotides not matched to a gene: 7. The CDR3 spans 14 residues. CDR3 sequence reads: CASSLDRRSYGYTF. DNA for the CDR3: TGTGCCAGCAGCCTGGACAGGAGGAGCTATGGCTACACCTTC.

This sequence joins TRBV7-9 and TRBJ2-3, with D possibly matching TRBD1 (6 bases). V was shortened by 5 bases and J by 3 bases, with 15 bases between the two germline ends. The CDR3 spans 15 residues. Germline-derived CDR1 and CDR2 are SEHNR and FQNEAQ (reference sequence). The CDR3 DNA reads as TGTGCCAGCAGCAGAACAGGGTGGGGGACAGATACGCAGTATTTT. Amino acid sequence: CASSRTGWGTDTQYF.

The chain is built from TRBV5-5 and TRBJ1-4; perhaps TRBD1 as D (6 bases). Germline-derived CDR1 and CDR2 are SGHKS and YYEKEE (reference sequence). The CDR3 runs 14 residues. Deletions cut 4 bases from V and 1 base from J, with 8 bases between. CDR3 amino acids: CASSTRGTNEKLFF. CDR3 coding DNA: TGTGCCAGCAGCACCAGGGGAACTAATGAAAAACTGTTTTTT.

CDR3 coding DNA: TGTGCCACCAGCCGGATAGCGGGGGTTAATGAGCAGTTCTTC. This translates into CATSRIAGVNEQFF. J is TRBJ2-1 and V is TRBV15; the match to TRBD2 covers 9 bases. Germline trimming cut 5 bases from V and 7 bases from J; bases unmatched to any gene: 6. Germline-derived CDR1 and CDR2 are LNHNV and YYDKDF (reference sequence). There are 14 residues in the CDR3.

The rearrangement uses TRBV29-1 and TRBJ1-1; 9 bases are a match to TRBD1. This CDR3 has 18 amino acids. Germline assignment: CDR1 SQVTM and CDR2 ANQGSEA. V dropped 5 bases and J dropped 0; count of bases not matched to a gene: 16. The CDR3 DNA reads as TGCAGCGTTCGACCGAGGCTCAACAGGGGGCAGATGAACACTGAAGCTTTCTTT. Translated, it gives CSVRPRLNRGQMNTEAFF. The whole variable domain, filled in from reference TRBV29-1 and TRBJ1-1, reads SAVISQKPSRDICQRGTSLTIQCQVDSQVTMMFWYRQQPGQSLTLIATANQGSEATYESGFVIDKFPISRPNLTFSTLTVSNMSPEDSSIYLCSVRPRLNRGQMNTEAFFGQGTRLTVV.